This T cell receptor (beta chain) originates from a study of cytomegalovirus exposure and HLA in healthy donors. Study-wide findings and caveats: Accurate prediction of HLA-A and HLA-B alleles (for most subjects) was reportedly achieved from TCR beta sequences. The sole available immune exposure information was CMV serostatus.

Donors likely had unrecorded immune exposures despite being nominally healthy when sampled. The PCR was carried out with 60 Vbeta primers and 13 Jbeta primers. Sequenced by immunoSEQ multiplex PCR; TCRdb stores in-frame clones only, minus some. Here the sample spans approximately 110,000 clones, about 59% being singletons. In the case of this clone: Antigen specificity is unknown.

Sequenced input: PBMCs. The source of this sequence is a man in his thirties or forties in good health and CMV-seropositive.

Here the CDR3 DNA reads TGTGCCAGTAGTATTGCTAGCGGGGGGGCCATAGGTGAGCAGTTCTTC. Its translation is CASSIASGGAIGEQFF. The V call is TRBV19, the J call TRBJ2-1; TRBD2 matches at 12 bases. V gave up 3 bases and J gave up 9 bases; unmatched junction bases: 9. Germline V gene sequence: CDR1 LNHDA, CDR2 SQIVND (reference sequence). This CDR3 has 16 residues.